The 30 T cell receptor beta chains below all came from one sample that was sequenced in a study of cytomegalovirus exposure and HLA in healthy donors. PCR involved 60 Vbeta and 13 Jbeta primers. Produced via immunoSEQ multiplex PCR; TCRdb's table is partial and in-frame only. Counted here are 95,000 to 120,000 clones, 70% to 85% occurring once; the ten biggest clones make up nearly 2.5%. The sequenced material came from PBMCs. Receptors were obtained from a woman between 18 and 29 years old in good health and CMV-seronegative.

The V call is TRBV6-4, the J call TRBJ2-1; TRBD2 matches at 8 bases. CDR3 length: 15 residues. V lost 2 bases to trimming and J lost 6 bases; unmatched junction nucleotides: 6. The V gene's germline CDR1 is MRHNA and CDR2 SNTAGT. The CDR3 region has the DNA TGTGCCAGCAGTGACGGAGGGGGGACTAGCAATGAGCAGTTCTTC. Translating gives CASSDGGGTSNEQFF.

The chain recombines TRBV4-2 with TRBJ2-2; the D gene is possibly TRBD2 (6 bases). Trimming shortened V by 7 bases and J by 0 bases, and 15 bases separated the two germline ends. Per the germline V gene, CDR1 is LGHNA and CDR2 is YNFKEQ. The CDR3 has 16 amino acids. CDR3 region: CASTERDSPNTGELFF. CDR3 sequence (DNA): TGTGCCAGCACCGAAAGGGACTCTCCGAACACCGGGGAGCTGTTTTTT.

The chain uses TRBV28 and TRBJ2-7; 7 bases align to TRBD1. CDR3 length equals 15 residues. CDR1 is MDHEN, CDR2 SYDVKM, per germline. V was pared by 6 bases and J by 0 bases, with 8 bases of the junction left unmatched. Written as DNA, the CDR3 is TGTGCCAGCAGGATGACAGGGTCGCTCTCCTACGAGCAGTACTTC. Amino acids: CASRMTGSLSYEQYF.

The V call is TRBV2, the J call TRBJ2-7; D remains unclear. This CDR3 is built from 14 residues. V dropped 3 bases and J dropped 2 bases, with 11 bases sitting between them. Germline-derived CDR1 and CDR2 are SNHLY and FYNNEI. The CDR3 DNA follows: TGTGCCAGCAGTGAGGTGTCCATAGCCTACGAGCAGTACTTC. Protein sequence: CASSEVSIAYEQYF.

The chain is built from TRBV10-3 and TRBJ1-3, with D maybe TRBD1 (5 bases). Deletions cut 2 bases from V and 0 bases from J, with 5 bases between. Germline V gene sequence: CDR1 ENHRY, CDR2 SYGVKD. This CDR3 region has 14 residues. CDR3 sequence: CAISEQGSGNTIYF. The CDR3 DNA follows: TGTGCCATCAGTGAGCAGGGCTCTGGAAACACCATATATTTT.

To note about this clone: The same CDR3 is also encoded by other DNA sequences in this sample. The rearrangement links TRBV2 to TRBJ1-6, with D tentatively TRBD1 (5 bases). The length of the CDR3 is 16 residues. In germline, CDR1 is SNHLY, CDR2 FYNNEI. Trimming shortened V by 2 bases and J by 6 bases, and 14 bases separated the two germline ends. The CDR3 sequence is CASSELPGGSNSPLHF. CDR3 DNA: TGTGCCAGCAGTGAACTCCCCGGGGGAAGTAATTCACCCCTCCACTTT. Together with reference TRBV2 and TRBJ1-6, the CDR3 gives the full variable domain: EPEVTQTPSHQVTQMGQEVILRCVPISNHLYFYWYRQILGQKVEFLVSFYNNEISEKSEIFDDQFSVERPDGSNFTLKIRSTKLEDSAMYFCASSELPGGSNSPLHFGNGTRLTVT.

The chain uses TRBV6-4 and TRBJ2-2; D is possibly TRBD2 (6 bases). With 3 bases removed from V and 1 base from J, the gap between germline ends came to 9 bases. Per the germline V gene, CDR1 is MRHNA and CDR2 is SNTAGT. The CDR3 loop spans 15 amino acids. The CDR3 is CASSEKGGNTGELFF. CDR3 sequence (DNA): TGTGCCAGCAGTGAGAAGGGAGGGAACACCGGGGAGCTGTTTTTT.

DNA of the CDR3: TGCGCCAGCCGACTTCTGACAGGGGATAACACTGAAGCTTTCTTT. The encoded protein is CASRLLTGDNTEAFF. J is TRBJ1-1 and V is TRBV5-1; 8 bases agree with TRBD1. The V segment lost 7 bases and the J segment 2 bases; nucleotides outside the gene matches: 10. CDR3 length: 15 residues. CDR1 is SGHRS, CDR2 YFSETQ, per germline.

This chain connects TRBV7-9 to TRBJ1-6; D is unresolved. V was cut by 5 bases and J by 6 bases, with 5 bases left in between. Germline V lookup: CDR1 SEHNR, CDR2 FQNEAQ (reference sequence). The CDR3 has 12 amino acids. For the CDR3, the DNA is TGTGCCAGCAGCCCTCCTAATTCACCCCTCCACTTT. Translation gives CASSPPNSPLHF.

The rearrangement uses TRBV5-1 and TRBJ2-7; 8 bases line up with TRBD1. CDR3 length equals 14 residues. CDR1 and CDR2 (germline): SGHRS, YFSETQ. With 4 bases clipped from V and 4 bases from J, the junction kept 7 bases outside the gene matches. CDR3: CASSKQGDGYEQYF. The CDR3 DNA reads as TGCGCCAGCAGCAAACAGGGGGATGGGTACGAGCAGTACTTC.

V usage is TRBV29-1 and J usage is TRBJ1-1, with no clear D. The CDR3 runs 12 residues. The V end was cut by 4 bases, the J end by 4 bases, with 10 bases between. CDR1 is SQVTM and CDR2 is ANQGSEA in the germline V gene. CDR3 nucleotide sequence: TGCAGCGTTGGTTACAGAGCCACTGAAGCTTTCTTT. Translation gives CSVGYRATEAFF.

Here the CDR3 reads CASSYGRDNQYF. The CDR3, as DNA: TGTGCCAGCAGTTACGGCAGGGATAACCAGTACTTC. The chain couples TRBV6-6 to TRBJ2-5; tentative D call: TRBD1 (5 bases). The CDR3 covers 12 residues. Germline loops: CDR1 MNHNY, CDR2 SVGAGI (reference sequence). V lost 2 bases and J lost 10, with 11 bases in between.

The chain joins TRBV6-5 to TRBJ1-1; no clear D. The CDR3 length is 12 residues. Trimming left V 5 bases short and J 5 bases short, with 9 bases between. The germline gives CDR1 MNHEY, CDR2 SVGAGI. CDR3 bases: TGTGCCAGCAGTCCCGGTTGGACTGAAGCTTTCTTT. Protein product: CASSPGWTEAFF.

A few counts support this clone. V and J are TRBV25-1 and TRBJ1-6, with TRBD1 identical over 7 bases. The CDR3 spans 18 residues. Germline CDR1 and CDR2: MGHDK and SYGVNS. The J segment lost 0 bases and the V segment lost 2 bases, leaving 7 bases of the junction unmatched. This CDR3 reads CASSEIRTGDSYNSPLHF. CDR3 DNA sequence: TGTGCCAGCAGTGAAATACGGACAGGAGACTCCTATAATTCACCCCTCCACTTT.

The sample holds a few counts of this clone. CDR3 DNA sequence: TGTGCCAGCAGTCGATCGTCTAGAGAGACCCAGTACTTC. This gives the protein CASSRSSRETQYF. V usage is TRBV14 and J usage is TRBJ2-5, with D unresolved. This CDR3 contains 13 residues. Trimming shortened V by 6 bases and J by 4 bases, and 12 bases separated the two germline ends. Germline CDR1 and CDR2: SGHDN and FVKESK.

The chain couples TRBV4-2 to TRBJ2-7, with 7 bases that match TRBD2. The V gene end was trimmed by 1 base and the J gene end by 3 bases; junction bases not matched to a gene: 6. Germline loops: CDR1 LGHNA, CDR2 YNFKEQ. This CDR3 has 15 residues. CDR3 bases: TGTGCCAGCAGCCAAGCAAGCGGGGAATACTACGAGCAGTACGTC. The encoded protein is CASSQASGEYYEQYV.

This chain connects TRBV18 to TRBJ2-7; 10 positions agree with TRBD1. The germline V gene has CDR1 KGHSH and CDR2 LQKENI. This CDR3 has 15 amino acids. Unmatched junction bases numbered 7, after V lost 5 bases and J lost 3 bases. The CDR3 reads CASSLTGGDRYEQYF. The CDR3 region has the DNA TGTGCCAGCTCATTGACAGGGGGCGACCGCTACGAGCAGTACTTC. Complete variable domain (other parts from reference TRBV18 and TRBJ2-7): NAGVMQNPRHLVRRRGQEARLRCSPMKGHSHVYWYRQLPEEGLKFMVYLQKENIIDESGMPKERFSAEFPKEGPSILRIQQVVRGDSAAYFCASSLTGGDRYEQYFGPGTRLTVT.

The chain's CDR3 is CASPGQGVSYNSPLHF. In DNA form, the CDR3 reads TGCGCCAGTCCAGGACAGGGAGTCTCCTATAATTCACCCCTCCACTTT. The rearrangement joins TRBV10-1 to TRBJ1-6; TRBD1 matches 8 bases. The CDR3 is made up of 16 amino acids. Germline CDR1 is WNHNN and CDR2 is SYGVQD (reference sequence). V lost 9 bases to trimming and J lost 0 bases; unmatched junction nucleotides: 7.

This sequence joins TRBV5-4 and TRBJ2-1; 11 nucleotides agree with TRBD2. Germline CDR1 and CDR2: SGHNT and YYREEE (reference sequence). V was clipped by 5 bases and J by 7 bases; unmatched bases: 8. This CDR3 is built from 15 residues. CDR3 region: CASSLTSGINNEQFF. The CDR3 region has the DNA TGTGCCAGCAGTCTGACTAGCGGGATCAATAATGAGCAGTTCTTC.

The chain has TRBV6-1 and TRBJ1-4, with 8 bases matching TRBD1. The trim removed 4 bases at V and 6 bases at J, leaving 7 bases unmatched. Germline assignment: CDR1 MNHNS and CDR2 SASEGT. The CDR3 is 15 amino acids. CDR3 loop: CASSVGQGTDEKLFF. The CDR3 DNA is TGTGCCAGCAGTGTTGGACAGGGTACGGATGAAAAACTGTTTTTT.

This rearrangement joins TRBV6-5 to TRBJ2-1; TRBD2 aligns across 9 bases. CDR3 length: 13 amino acids. V trimming: 6 bases; J trimming: 4 bases; junction bases outside the gene matches: 1. The germline gives CDR1 MNHEY, CDR2 SVGAGI. The CDR3 loop is CASRAGGYNEQFF. The DNA of the CDR3 is TGTGCCAGCAGGGCGGGAGGGTACAATGAGCAGTTCTTC.

The count of this clone is one. J is TRBJ2-1 and V is TRBV5-1; TRBD2 matches at 15 bases. The germline gives CDR1 SGHRS, CDR2 YFSETQ. Trimming took 5 bases from V and 9 from J; bases not matched to a gene: 9. The CDR3 sequence is 16 residues long. CDR3 loop: CASRSGLAGGPGEQFF. The CDR3 DNA sequence: TGCGCCAGCAGGTCCGGACTAGCGGGGGGGCCGGGTGAGCAGTTCTTC.

The chain employs TRBV11-2 and TRBJ2-4, with D uncertain. The V and J ends lost 0 bases and 10 bases respectively, with 10 bases between them. This CDR3 has 13 amino acids. Germline CDR1 SGHAT, CDR2 FQNNGV. The CDR3 DNA is TGTGCCAGCAGCTTAGATGTCAGGTCTATTCAGTACTTC. Translated, it gives CASSLDVRSIQYF.

The rearrangement joins TRBV9 to TRBJ2-1; TRBD2 might be the D (5 bases). Trimming took 6 bases from V and 4 from J, leaving 17 bases between them. Germline CDR1 is SGDLS and CDR2 is YYNGEE. The CDR3 loop spans 15 amino acids. CDR3 sequence reads: CASTKTGNYYNEQFF. CDR3 DNA: TGTGCCAGCACCAAAACCGGGAACTATTACAATGAGCAGTTCTTC.

The chain joins TRBV19 to TRBJ2-2, with D possibly TRBD1 on 6 matching bases. The V and J ends lost 4 bases and 3 bases respectively, with 21 bases between them. CDR1 LNHDA and CDR2 SQIVND come from the germline V gene (reference sequence). CDR3 size: 18 residues. The CDR3 reads CASSKGLGQLGYTGELFF. The CDR3, as DNA: TGTGCCAGTAGTAAGGGATTAGGACAGTTGGGTTACACCGGGGAGCTGTTTTTT.

The chain links TRBV28 to TRBJ1-6, with 8 bases identical to TRBD1. Germline V gives CDR1 MDHEN, CDR2 SYDVKM. This CDR3 region has 15 residues. The V and J ends lost 3 bases and 5 bases, in that order; junction bases with no gene match: 3. In DNA form, the CDR3 reads TGTGCCAGCAGTTTGAGGGACAGGCATAATTCACCCCTCCACTTT. It specifies CASSLRDRHNSPLHF.

This clone was observed once. The chain combines TRBV6-6 with TRBJ1-2, with D perhaps TRBD1 (6 bases). This CDR3 spans 14 amino acids. Trimming stripped 5 bases from V and 7 bases from J, with 17 bases between. The germline V gene has CDR1 MNHNY and CDR2 SVGAGI (reference sequence). This CDR3 reads CASSPPGGAGGYTF. In DNA form, the CDR3 reads TGTGCCAGCAGTCCGCCGGGGGGGGCAGGTGGCTACACCTTC.

The V gene is TRBV19, the J gene TRBJ1-1; D remains ambiguous. Per the germline V gene, CDR1 is LNHDA and CDR2 is SQIVND (reference sequence). Between the trimmed V and J ends, which lost 3 bases and 3 bases, there was a span of 11 bases. The CDR3 spans 14 residues. The CDR3: CASSISGRDTEAFF. CDR3 bases: TGTGCCAGTAGTATTTCGGGGAGGGACACTGAAGCTTTCTTT.

The chain combines TRBV11-2 with TRBJ2-2; a weak D match, TRBD1 (5 bases). Germline V gene sequence: CDR1 SGHAT, CDR2 FQNNGV. This CDR3 has 16 residues. Trimming removed 4 bases at V and 0 bases at J, with 12 bases between. This CDR3 reads CASSSALTANTGELFF. The CDR3 DNA reads as TGTGCCAGCAGCTCCGCCTTGACAGCGAACACCGGGGAGCTGTTTTTT.

This clone appeared once. V usage is TRBV5-4 and J usage is TRBJ1-2; 9 nucleotides agree with TRBD1. This CDR3 is 16 amino acids long. V trimming: 3 bases; J trimming: 4 bases; junction bases outside the gene matches: 10. CDR1 and CDR2 (germline): SGHNT, YYREEE (reference sequence). The CDR3 here is CASSSILGTGSYGYTF. The CDR3 nucleotides read TGTGCCAGCAGCTCGATTCTCGGGACAGGGAGCTATGGCTACACCTTC.